This entry features one TCR beta chain sequence. This sample is drawn from a study of blood T cell repertoires in COVID-19. The junction had 16 bases not matched to a gene; V was cut back by 7 bases and J by 5 bases. CDR3 length: 16 amino acids. Germline V gene data show CDR1 as SQVTM and CDR2 as ANQGSEA. Original analysis: Amplification of reference gene primers provided the estimated nucleated cell counts. The assay was immunoSEQ multiplex PCR, and TCRdb's table has in-frame clones only and misses some. Clone size and V and J calls were adopted from that table, with D and trimming inferred from the DNA. The sample holds hundreds of thousands of clones, roughly 87% seen once.

V is TRBV29-1 and J is TRBJ2-2; TRBD1 matches at 7 bases. This clonotype was obtained from a young man with active or convalescent COVID-19. Source material: peripheral blood. The CDR3 loop reads CSEVRSGTEWTGELFF. CDR3 nucleotide sequence: TGCAGCGAAGTGAGGTCCGGGACAGAATGGACCGGGGAGCTGTTTTTT.